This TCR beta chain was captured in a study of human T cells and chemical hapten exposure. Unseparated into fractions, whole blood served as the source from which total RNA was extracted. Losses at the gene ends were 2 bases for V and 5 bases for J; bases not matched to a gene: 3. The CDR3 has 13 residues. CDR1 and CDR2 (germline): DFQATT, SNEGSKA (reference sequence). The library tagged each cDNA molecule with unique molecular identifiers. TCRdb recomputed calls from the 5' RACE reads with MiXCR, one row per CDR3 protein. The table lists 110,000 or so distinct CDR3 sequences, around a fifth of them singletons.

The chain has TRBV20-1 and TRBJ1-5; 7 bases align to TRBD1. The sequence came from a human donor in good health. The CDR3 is CSARTGDDQPQHF. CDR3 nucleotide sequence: TGCAGTGCTAGAACAGGGGATGATCAGCCCCAGCATTTT.